Below are 8 T cell receptor beta chains sequenced from a single sample in a study of T cells in Graves' hyperthyroidism and ophthalmopathy. RNA transcripts gave rise to amplified TCR beta CDR3 regions. HTBI primers drove first-round RT-PCR of the TCR CDR3. TCRdb analysed the multiplex PCR reads with MiXCR anew, one entry per CDR3 protein. Here the sample spans around 300,000 distinct CDR3 sequences, over 11% being singletons. Source material: blood. These receptors came from a woman in her thirties with Graves' hyperthyroidism.

This clonotype was observed at least ten times. This chain links TRBV6-2 or TRBV6-3 with TRBJ2-7; the D is unclear. The germline CDR1 and CDR2 sequences are MNHEY and SVGEGT. Trimming pared 8 bases from V and 2 bases from J, leaving 1 base between. The CDR3 spans 9 residues. The CDR3 nucleotides are TGTGCCAGCCCCTACGAGCAGTACTTC. It specifies CASPYEQYF.

This clonotype was counted ten times or more. The chain is built from TRBV12-3 or TRBV12-4 and TRBJ2-3; TRBD1 might be the D (6 bases). The CDR3 consists of 15 residues. V shed 6 bases and J shed 3 bases, with 16 bases lying between them. The CDR3 DNA sequence: TGTGCCAGCAGCCTAGAGAGGGGGAAGACAGATACGCAGTATTTT. Its translation: CASSLERGKTDTQYF.

This clonotype showed up many times. The rearrangement links TRBV20-1 to TRBJ2-5; D is possibly TRBD2 (5 bases). Germline V gene data show CDR1 as DFQATT and CDR2 as SNEGSKA (reference sequence). This CDR3 comprises 11 residues. V lost 7 bases, J lost 2 bases, and 8 bases lay in between. CDR3 sequence: CSEGVQETQYF. The CDR3 DNA is TGCAGTGAGGGAGTTCAAGAGACCCAGTACTTC.

This clonotype was seen only a few times. V gene TRBV6-4 combines with J gene TRBJ1-3; 7 bases fit TRBD1. The trim removed 5 bases at V and 4 bases at J, leaving 2 bases unmatched. The CDR3 loop spans 13 amino acids. The germline gives CDR1 MRHNA, CDR2 SNTAGT. The CDR3 here is CASSPTGGNTIYF. The CDR3 nucleotides are TGTGCCAGCAGTCCGACAGGGGGAAACACCATATATTTT.

In this sample, this clonotype turned up a few times. The J gene is TRBJ2-2, the V gene TRBV12-3 or TRBV12-4, with TRBD1 matching 8 bases. The trim removed 6 bases at V and 5 bases at J, leaving 2 bases unmatched. The CDR3 sequence is 13 residues long. For the CDR3, the DNA is TGTGCCAGCAGGGGACAGGTTACCGGGGAGCTGTTTTTT. The encoded protein is CASRGQVTGELFF.

This clonotype was seen a few times. The V call is TRBV9, the J call TRBJ2-2; D possibly corresponds to TRBD1 (6 bases). This CDR3 region has 13 residues. Per the germline V gene, CDR1 is SGDLS and CDR2 is YYNGEE. V dropped 3 bases and J dropped 5 bases, with 8 bases sitting between them. The CDR3 DNA reads as TGTGCCAGCAGCGCACAGGGTACCGGGGAGCTGTTTTTT. As protein: CASSAQGTGELFF.

This clonotype appeared many times. The chain recombines TRBV2 with TRBJ1-5, with a possible D match to TRBD1 (5 bases). Trimming stripped 1 base from V and 7 bases from J, with 11 bases between. The CDR3 runs 14 residues. Germline-derived CDR1 and CDR2 are SNHLY and FYNNEI. This chain's CDR3 is CASSEEGTGQPQHF. The CDR3 DNA reads TGTGCCAGCAGTGAAGAGGGGACCGGGCAGCCCCAGCATTTT.

The chain is built from TRBV6-1 and TRBJ1-4; D is unresolved. The CDR3 has 13 amino acids. Trimming took off 6 bases at V and 10 bases at J, with 15 bases between the two ends. The V gene's germline CDR1 is MNHNS and CDR2 SASEGT. The CDR3 loop reads CASSSGPEGKLFF. CDR3 in DNA: TGTGCCAGCAGCTCCGGACCCGAGGGAAAACTGTTTTTT.